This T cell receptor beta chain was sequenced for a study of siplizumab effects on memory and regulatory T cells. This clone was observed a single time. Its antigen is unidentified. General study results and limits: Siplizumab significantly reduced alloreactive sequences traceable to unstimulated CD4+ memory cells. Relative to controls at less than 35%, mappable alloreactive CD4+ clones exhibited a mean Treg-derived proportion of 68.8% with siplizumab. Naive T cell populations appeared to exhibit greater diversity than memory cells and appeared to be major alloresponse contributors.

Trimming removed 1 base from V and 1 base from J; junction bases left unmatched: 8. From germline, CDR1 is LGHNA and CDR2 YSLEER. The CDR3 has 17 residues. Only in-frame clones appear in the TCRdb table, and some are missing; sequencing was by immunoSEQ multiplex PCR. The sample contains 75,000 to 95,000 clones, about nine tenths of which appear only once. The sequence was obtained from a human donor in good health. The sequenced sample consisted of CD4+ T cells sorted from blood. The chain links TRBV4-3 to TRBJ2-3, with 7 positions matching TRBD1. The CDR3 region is CASSQVGRGRRTDTQYF. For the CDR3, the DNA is TGCGCCAGCAGCCAAGTAGGTAGGGGGCGTCGCACAGATACGCAGTATTTT.